One and the same sample provided the 27 T cell receptor beta chains below, sequenced in a study of cytomegalovirus exposure and HLA in healthy donors. In the PCR, 60 Vbeta and 13 Jbeta primers were used. Sequencing used immunoSEQ multiplex PCR; TCRdb keeps in-frame clones, though not all of them. The sample holds more than 90,000 clones, roughly 76% seen once. Material for sequencing was PBMCs. All receptors come from a human donor in good health.

The J gene is TRBJ2-6, the V gene TRBV5-8; 9 nucleotides line up with TRBD1. The J segment lost 3 bases and the V segment lost 0 bases, leaving 7 bases of the junction unmatched. Germline V gene data show CDR1 as SGHTS and CDR2 as YDEGEE. CDR3 size: 18 residues. CDR3 region: CASSLVGTGFLGANVLTF. In DNA, the CDR3 is TGTGCCAGCAGCTTGGTCGGGACAGGGTTCCTTGGGGCCAACGTCCTGACTTTC.

V usage is TRBV18 and J usage is TRBJ2-7, with D perhaps TRBD2 (5 bases). Germline lookup yields CDR1 KGHSH and CDR2 LQKENI. CDR3 size: 16 residues. V was trimmed by 6 bases and J by 5 bases, leaving 23 bases between them. CDR3 DNA: TGTGCCAGCTCCCCAAGCGGTCGAGATTACCCCAACGAGCAGTACTTC. Its translation is CASSPSGRDYPNEQYF.

The chain is built from TRBV27 and TRBJ2-2; 8 bases line up with TRBD1. The CDR3 runs 16 residues. Per the germline V gene, CDR1 is MNHEY and CDR2 is SMNVEV (reference sequence). V shed 5 bases and J 3 bases; nucleotides not matched to a gene: 8. The CDR3 DNA is TGTGCCAGCAGTCCACCCCAGGGGGCGGACACCGGGGAGCTGTTTTTT. Protein: CASSPPQGADTGELFF.

The chain couples TRBV6-1 to TRBJ2-3; D might be TRBD1 (5 bases). Looked up from germline, CDR1 is MNHNS and CDR2 is SASEGT. V lost 3 bases and J 1 base, leaving 14 bases between the germline ends. There are 16 residues in the CDR3. In DNA form, the CDR3 reads TGTGCCAGCAGTGATGGGGTCAGGGTGGGCACAGATACGCAGTATTTT. Encoded protein: CASSDGVRVGTDTQYF.

This clone was observed a few times. The chain employs TRBV5-4 and TRBJ2-2, with 8 bases lining up with TRBD2. The CDR3 is 16 amino acids. V was pared by 2 bases and J by 4 bases, with 7 bases of the junction left unmatched. Germline-derived CDR1 and CDR2 are SGHNT and YYREEE (reference sequence). Here the CDR3 reads CASSLGRGGITGELFF. The CDR3 coding sequence is TGTGCCAGCAGCTTAGGCCGGGGGGGAATCACCGGGGAGCTGTTTTTT.

This clone was detected a few times. This chain links TRBV5-6 with TRBJ1-1; weak D call: TRBD1 (5 bases). V dropped 1 base and J dropped 0 bases, with 13 bases sitting between them. The CDR3 contains 16 residues. Germline V lookup: CDR1 SGHDT, CDR2 YYEEEE. CDR3 in DNA: TGTGCCAGCAGCTTGAAGGCAGGGATCATGAACACTGAAGCTTTCTTT. Protein product: CASSLKAGIMNTEAFF. The full variable domain, rest sourced from reference TRBV5-6 and TRBJ1-1, is DAGVTQSPTHLIKTRGQQVTLRCSPKSGHDTVSWYQQALGQGPQFIFQYYEEEERQRGNFPDRFSGHQFPNYSSELNVNALLLGDSALYLCASSLKAGIMNTEAFFGQGTRLTVV.

The chain links TRBV5-4 to TRBJ2-7, with 7 bases matching TRBD1. J gave up 2 bases and V 2 bases, and 7 bases lay outside the gene matches. Germline V gene lookup returns CDR1 SGHNT and CDR2 YYREEE (reference sequence). The CDR3 runs to 15 residues. The CDR3 DNA sequence: TGTGCCAGCAGCTTCCCGGGACAGATAACCTACGAGCAGTACTTC. Its protein product is CASSFPGQITYEQYF.

A single count supports this clone. V and J are TRBV19 and TRBJ2-7, with D tentatively TRBD1 (7 bases). The CDR3 covers 13 residues. The V gene lost 7 bases and the J gene lost 1 base, with 11 bases spanning the gap. From germline, CDR1 is LNHDA and CDR2 SQIVND (reference sequence). CDR3 amino acids: CASNPGGSYEQYF. The CDR3 coding sequence is TGTGCCAGTAACCCAGGGGGGTCCTACGAGCAGTACTTC.

This rearrangement joins TRBV10-2 to TRBJ2-1; 7 bases align to TRBD2. The CDR3 covers 14 residues. The germline V gene has CDR1 WSHSY and CDR2 SAAADI. V was clipped by 5 bases and J by 7 bases; unmatched bases: 8. The CDR3 loop reads CASSNSGKNNEQFF. The CDR3, as DNA: TGCGCCAGCAGTAACAGCGGGAAGAATAATGAGCAGTTCTTC.

The V and J genes are TRBV11-2 and TRBJ2-5, with a tentative D call TRBD1 (5 bases). The CDR3 covers 13 residues. CDR1 is SGHAT and CDR2 is FQNNGV in the germline V gene. Trimming stripped 3 bases from V and 6 bases from J, with 11 bases between. The CDR3 reads CASSFERQQTQYF. The CDR3 DNA follows: TGTGCCAGCAGCTTCGAACGACAGCAGACCCAGTACTTC.

The V gene is TRBV7-2, the J gene TRBJ1-1, with TRBD1 identical over 8 bases. This CDR3 region has 19 residues. Germline V gene sequence: CDR1 SGHTA, CDR2 FQGNSA. J gave up 5 bases and V 5 bases, and 22 bases lay outside the gene matches. The DNA of the CDR3 is TGTGCCAGCAGCCCCTCGTGGTTCCTCAGGGGGCGCATAGGAACTGAAGCTTTCTTT. Protein product: CASSPSWFLRGRIGTEAFF.

The chain combines TRBV18 with TRBJ2-2; no definite D call. CDR1 is KGHSH and CDR2 is LQKENI in the germline V gene. This CDR3 is 12 amino acids long. V lost 6 bases and J 4 bases, leaving 6 bases between the germline ends. Here the CDR3 reads CASSRFTGELFF. CDR3 coding DNA: TGTGCCAGCTCCCGTTTCACCGGGGAGCTGTTTTTT.

The chain links TRBV21-1 to TRBJ2-1; no DNA check was done on the table's D call, TRBD2. TRBV21-1 is a known pseudogene. This CDR3 is built from 17 residues. The CDR3 bases are TGTGCCAGCAGCCTAAGACTAACCTCTAAATATTACAATGAGCAGTTCTTC. This codes for CASSLRLTSKYYNEQFF.

CDR3 in DNA: TGTGCCAGCAGCCAAGGTTCGGGAGGACCCTCCTACGAGCAGTACTTC. Translated, it gives CASSQGSGGPSYEQYF. This rearrangement joins TRBV7-2 to TRBJ2-7; 7 positions agree with TRBD2. Germline V CDR1 and CDR2: SGHTA, FQGNSA. This CDR3 spans 16 amino acids. With V trimmed by 5 bases and J by 0 bases, 10 bases remained unmatched. Based on the CDR3 plus reference TRBV7-2 and TRBJ2-7, the full variable domain is GAGVSQSPSNKVTEKGKDVELRCDPISGHTALYWYRQSLGQGLEFLIYFQGNSAPDKSGLPSDRFSAERTGGSVSTLTIQRTQQEDSAVYLCASSQGSGGPSYEQYFGPGTRLTVT.

The CDR3 nucleotides are TGTGCCAGTAGATGGACAGATCAGCCCCAGCATTTT. Encoded protein: CASRWTDQPQHF. This rearrangement joins TRBV19 to TRBJ1-5; possible D gene TRBD1, 6 bases. V was clipped by 6 bases and J by 5 bases, with 8 bases between them. Looked up from germline, CDR1 is LNHDA and CDR2 is SQIVND (reference sequence). The CDR3 spans 12 residues.

This clone appeared many times. The chain employs TRBV29-1 and TRBJ1-3; unclear D gene. The CDR3 extends over 15 amino acids. The V gene lost 0 bases and the J gene lost 4 bases, with 13 bases spanning the gap. CDR1 and CDR2 from the germline V gene are SQVTM and ANQGSEA. CDR3 amino acids: CSVEDEGGEGNTIYF. CDR3 DNA sequence: TGCAGCGTTGAAGATGAGGGCGGGGAAGGAAACACCATATATTTT.

V gene TRBV5-1 combines with J gene TRBJ2-5; 10 nucleotides line up with TRBD2. After removal of 0 bases from V and 8 bases from J, the junction contained 13 bases not matched to a gene. The germline V gene has CDR1 SGHRS and CDR2 YFSETQ. This CDR3 spans 17 amino acids. The CDR3 DNA reads as TGCGCCAGCAGCTTGGTGATTAGCGGGGGGCCTACCTCTACCCAGTACTTC. This translates into CASSLVISGGPTSTQYF. The full variable domain, in which reference TRBV5-1 and TRBJ2-5 provide the parts outside the CDR3, is KAGVTQTPRYLIKTRGQQVTLSCSPISGHRSVSWYQQTPGQGLQFLFEYFSETQRNKGNFPGRFSGRQFSNSRSEMNVSTLELGDSALYLCASSLVISGGPTSTQYFGPGTRLLVL.

The gene calls are TRBV11-2 and TRBJ2-7; maybe TRBD2 (5 bases). The length of the CDR3 is 14 residues. Looked up from germline, CDR1 is SGHAT and CDR2 is FQNNGV. With 1 base removed from V and 1 base from J, the gap between germline ends came to 8 bases. CDR3 coding DNA: TGTGCCAGCAGCTTAGCGACTATATCCTACGAGCAGTACTTC. Its translation: CASSLATISYEQYF.

The chain links TRBV9 to TRBJ2-3; 15 bases are shared with TRBD2. The CDR3 sequence is 20 residues long. CDR1 and CDR2 from the germline V gene are SGDLS and YYNGEE. The ends lost 3 bases at V and 0 bases at J; junction bases unmatched: 11. For the CDR3, the DNA is TGTGCCAGCAGCGCTTTCGGCGGACTAGCGGGAGGGGGTAGCACAGATACGCAGTATTTT. Translation: CASSAFGGLAGGGSTDTQYF.

The CDR3 coding sequence is TGTGCCAGCAGCTTAGAGACGATTCGGGAACTCATTGAAAAACTGTTTTTT. It encodes CASSLETIRELIEKLFF. This sequence joins TRBV7-8 and TRBJ1-4; D not resolved. Germline V gene lookup returns CDR1 SGHVS and CDR2 FQNEAQ. The length of the CDR3 is 17 residues. V was cut by 1 base and J by 7 bases, with 19 bases left in between.

The chain employs TRBV18 and TRBJ1-4; D is undetermined. The CDR3 covers 15 residues. Germline V gives CDR1 KGHSH, CDR2 LQKENI. Trimming cost V 3 bases and J 6 bases, with 14 bases left between them. CDR3 in amino acids: CASSPPMRGDEKLFF. The CDR3 region has the DNA TGTGCCAGCTCACCCCCGATGAGAGGAGATGAAAAACTGTTTTTT.

This clone was picked up a small number of times. The genes are TRBV6-5 and TRBJ1-5; D ambiguous. CDR1 and CDR2 from the germline V gene are MNHEY and SVGAGI. Deletions cut 5 bases from V and 3 bases from J, with 8 bases between. This CDR3 spans 13 amino acids. The CDR3 region has the DNA TGTGCCAGCAGTCGGGGTCTCAATCAGCCCCAGCATTTT. It translates to CASSRGLNQPQHF.

This clone appeared once. V and J are TRBV15 and TRBJ2-7, with D possibly matching TRBD1 (6 bases). With 0 bases removed from V and 7 bases from J, the gap between germline ends came to 13 bases. This CDR3 has 14 amino acids. The germline V gene has CDR1 LNHNV and CDR2 YYDKDF (reference sequence). The DNA for the CDR3 is TGTGCCACCAGCAGAGAGGGGGCGGCGTGGGAGCAGTACTTC. It specifies CATSREGAAWEQYF.

This clone was seen a single time. The chain employs TRBV6-5 and TRBJ1-2, with TRBD1 as a possible D gene (5 bases). Germline loops: CDR1 MNHEY, CDR2 SVGAGI. V lost 5 bases and J 8 bases, leaving 15 bases between the germline ends. The CDR3 is 13 amino acids. CDR3 DNA sequence: TGTGCCAGCAGTGAATTAGACAGTAGGGGCTACACCTTC. Translating gives CASSELDSRGYTF.

DNA of the CDR3: TGCGCCAGCAGCCAAGTTCAAGGGGTGCAGGAAAAACTGTTTTTT. Amino acid sequence: CASSQVQGVQEKLFF. V gene TRBV4-1 combines with J gene TRBJ1-4; TRBD1 might be the D (5 bases). The CDR3 consists of 15 residues. The V gene lost 1 base and the J gene lost 8 bases, with 14 bases spanning the gap. Germline V CDR1 and CDR2: MGHRA, YSYEKL.

CDR3: CASSEYPMGQGFRGYTF. CDR3 in DNA: TGTGCCAGCAGTGAATACCCAATGGGACAGGGGTTTCGTGGCTACACCTTC. The chain carries TRBV25-1 and TRBJ1-2; 10 bases map to TRBD1. CDR1 is MGHDK and CDR2 is SYGVNS in the germline V gene. CDR3 length equals 17 residues. After removal of 0 bases from V and 7 bases from J, the junction contained 11 bases not matched to a gene.

The rearrangement links TRBV7-6 to TRBJ2-2, with 7 nucleotides matching TRBD2. The junction had 6 bases not matched to a gene; V was cut back by 4 bases and J by 4 bases. Germline lookup yields CDR1 SGHVS and CDR2 FNYEAQ. CDR3 length: 15 amino acids. This CDR3 reads CASSSPGGATGELFF. CDR3 DNA sequence: TGTGCCAGCAGCTCACCGGGGGGTGCCACCGGGGAGCTGTTTTTT.